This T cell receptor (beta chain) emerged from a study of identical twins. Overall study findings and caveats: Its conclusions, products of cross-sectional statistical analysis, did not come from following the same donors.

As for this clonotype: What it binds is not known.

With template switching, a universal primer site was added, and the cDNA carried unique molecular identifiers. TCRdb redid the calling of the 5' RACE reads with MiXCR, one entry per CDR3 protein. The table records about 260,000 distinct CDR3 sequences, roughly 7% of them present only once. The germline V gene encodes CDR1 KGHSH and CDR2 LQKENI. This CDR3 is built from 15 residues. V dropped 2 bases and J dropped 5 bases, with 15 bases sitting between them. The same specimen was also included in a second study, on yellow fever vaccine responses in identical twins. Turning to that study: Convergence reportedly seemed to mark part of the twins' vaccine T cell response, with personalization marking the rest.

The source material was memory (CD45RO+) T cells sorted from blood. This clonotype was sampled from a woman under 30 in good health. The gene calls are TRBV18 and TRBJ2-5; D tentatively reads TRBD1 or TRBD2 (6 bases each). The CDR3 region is CASSPAPGGGETQYF. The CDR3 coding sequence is TGTGCCAGCTCACCAGCGCCTGGAGGGGGGGAGACCCAGTACTTC. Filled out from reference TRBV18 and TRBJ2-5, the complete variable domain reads NAGVMQNPRHLVRRRGQEARLRCSPMKGHSHVYWYRQLPEEGLKFMVYLQKENIIDESGMPKERFSAEFPKEGPSILRIQQVVRGDSAAYFCASSPAPGGGETQYFGPGTRLLVL.